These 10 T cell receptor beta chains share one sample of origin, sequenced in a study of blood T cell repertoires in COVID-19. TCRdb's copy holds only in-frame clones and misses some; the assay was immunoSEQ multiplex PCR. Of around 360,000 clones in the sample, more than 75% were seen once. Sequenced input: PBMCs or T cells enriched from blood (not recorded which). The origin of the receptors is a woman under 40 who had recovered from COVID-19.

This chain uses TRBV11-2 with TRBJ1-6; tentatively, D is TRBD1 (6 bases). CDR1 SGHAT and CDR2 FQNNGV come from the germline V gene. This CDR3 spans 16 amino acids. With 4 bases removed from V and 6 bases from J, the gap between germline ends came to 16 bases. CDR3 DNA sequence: TGTGCCAGCAGCTCCGTCCGGGGGGCGCTTAATTCACCCCTCCACTTT. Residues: CASSSVRGALNSPLHF.

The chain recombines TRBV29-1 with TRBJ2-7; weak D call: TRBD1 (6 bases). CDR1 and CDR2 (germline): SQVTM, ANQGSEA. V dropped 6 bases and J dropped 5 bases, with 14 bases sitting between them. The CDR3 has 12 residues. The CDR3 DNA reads TGCAGCGTAGCCACAGGGCTCCACGAGCAGTACTTC. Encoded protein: CSVATGLHEQYF.

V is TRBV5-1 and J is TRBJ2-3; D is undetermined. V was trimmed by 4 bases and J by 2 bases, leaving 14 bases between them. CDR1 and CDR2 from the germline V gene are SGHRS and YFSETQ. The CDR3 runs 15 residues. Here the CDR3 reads CASSLDPKVTDTQYF. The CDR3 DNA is TGCGCCAGCAGCCTAGACCCTAAGGTCACAGATACGCAGTATTTT.

CDR3 nucleotides: TGTGCCAGCAGCTTACTGGGACAGGGGGCTGGCGAGCAGTACTTC. Its translation is CASSLLGQGAGEQYF. The chain links TRBV7-9 to TRBJ2-7; 12 bases are a match to TRBD1. The ends lost 2 bases at V and 6 bases at J; junction bases unmatched: 5. Germline V gives CDR1 SEHNR, CDR2 FQNEAQ (reference sequence). This CDR3 is 15 amino acids long.

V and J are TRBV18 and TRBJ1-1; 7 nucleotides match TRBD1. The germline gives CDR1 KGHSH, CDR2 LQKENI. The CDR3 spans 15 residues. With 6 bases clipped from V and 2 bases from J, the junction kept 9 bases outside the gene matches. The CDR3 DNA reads TGTGCCAGCTCGCCAGGACAGGTTGGAAACACTGAAGCTTTCTTT. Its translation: CASSPGQVGNTEAFF.

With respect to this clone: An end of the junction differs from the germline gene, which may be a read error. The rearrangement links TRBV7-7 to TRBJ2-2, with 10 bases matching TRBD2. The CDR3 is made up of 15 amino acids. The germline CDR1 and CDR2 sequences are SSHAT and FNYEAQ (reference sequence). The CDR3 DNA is TGTGCTAGCAGCTTAGACACTAGCGGGATCGGGGAGCTGTTTTTT. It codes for CASSLDTSGIGELFF.

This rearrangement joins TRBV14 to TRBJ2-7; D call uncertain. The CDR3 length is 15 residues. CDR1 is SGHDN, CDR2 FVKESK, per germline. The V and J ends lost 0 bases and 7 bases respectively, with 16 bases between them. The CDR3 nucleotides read TGTGCCAGCAGCCAAGATTCAAGCTCATTCGGGGAGCAGTACTTC. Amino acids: CASSQDSSSFGEQYF.

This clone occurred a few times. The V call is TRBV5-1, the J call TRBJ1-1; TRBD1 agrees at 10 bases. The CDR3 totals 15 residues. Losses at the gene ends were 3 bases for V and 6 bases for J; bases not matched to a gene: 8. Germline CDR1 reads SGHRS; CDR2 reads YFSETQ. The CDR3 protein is CASSSRTGQGSEAFF. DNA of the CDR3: TGCGCCAGCAGCTCCCGGACGGGACAGGGGTCTGAAGCTTTCTTT.

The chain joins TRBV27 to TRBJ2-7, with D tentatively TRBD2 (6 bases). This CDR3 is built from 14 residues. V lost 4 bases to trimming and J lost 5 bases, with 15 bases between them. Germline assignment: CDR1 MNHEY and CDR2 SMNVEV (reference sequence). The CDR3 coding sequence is TGTGCCAGCAGTTCCCTGATGCGGGACGACGAGCAGTACTTC. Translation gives CASSSLMRDDEQYF.

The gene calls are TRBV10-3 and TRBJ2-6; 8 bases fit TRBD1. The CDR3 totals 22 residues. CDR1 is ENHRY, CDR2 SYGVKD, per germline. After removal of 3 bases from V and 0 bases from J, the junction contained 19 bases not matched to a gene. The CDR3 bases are TGTGCCATCAGTGACAACTTTCGATACGGGACAGGAGGCCTCTCTGGGGCCAACGTCCTGACTTTC. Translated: CAISDNFRYGTGGLSGANVLTF.